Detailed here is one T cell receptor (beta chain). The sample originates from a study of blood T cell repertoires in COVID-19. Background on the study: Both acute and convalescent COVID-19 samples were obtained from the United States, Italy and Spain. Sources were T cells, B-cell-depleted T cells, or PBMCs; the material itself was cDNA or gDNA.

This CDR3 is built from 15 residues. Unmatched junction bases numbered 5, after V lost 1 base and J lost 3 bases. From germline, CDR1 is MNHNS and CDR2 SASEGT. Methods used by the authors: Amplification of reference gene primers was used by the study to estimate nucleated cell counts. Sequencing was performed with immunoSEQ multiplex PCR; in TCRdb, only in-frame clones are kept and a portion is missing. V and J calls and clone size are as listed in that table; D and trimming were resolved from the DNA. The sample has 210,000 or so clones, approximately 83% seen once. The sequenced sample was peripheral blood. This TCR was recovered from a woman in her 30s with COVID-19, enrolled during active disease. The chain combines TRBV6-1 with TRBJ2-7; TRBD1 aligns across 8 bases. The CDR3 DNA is TGTGCCAGCAGTGAAGGACAGGGGAAGAACTACGAGCAGTACTTC. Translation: CASSEGQGKNYEQYF.